This T cell receptor (beta chain) was captured by sequencing in a study of blood T cell repertoires in COVID-19. Germline CDR1 ENHRY, CDR2 SYGVKD. This CDR3 is 18 amino acids long. V gave up 0 bases and J gave up 5 bases, with 20 bases separating them. Study processing details: Reference gene primers were amplified, and this amplification served to estimate nucleated cell counts. Profiled with immunoSEQ multiplex PCR; TCRdb holds only in-frame clones, not every one. D and trimming were read from the DNA, whereas the V and J calls and clone size are those reported in that table. Among some 260,000 clones listed, roughly 88% were seen once.

V gene TRBV10-3 combines with J gene TRBJ2-4; D is possibly TRBD1 (6 bases). The sequence was obtained from a woman aged 25 to 45 with COVID-19, enrolled during active disease. Sequenced sample: peripheral blood. The CDR3 DNA sequence: TGTGCCATCAGTGAGTCTCAGGGGTCTAATAATAGGGAAAACATTCAGTACTTC. Amino acids: CAISESQGSNNRENIQYF.